This T cell receptor (beta chain) is drawn from a study of identical twins. The study, taken as a whole, reports: Sharing of beta out-of-frame sequences by twins showed a weaker excess. Cord blood's abundant beta clonotypes had fewer insertions, unlike memory repertoires.

TCRdb ran MiXCR on the 5' RACE reads and lists one entry per CDR3 protein. The sample has roughly 350,000 distinct CDR3 sequences, 9% to 10% seen once. The CDR3 totals 16 residues. Germline V lookup: CDR1 DFQATT, CDR2 SNEGSKA (reference sequence). V dropped 0 bases and J dropped 0 bases, with 15 bases sitting between them. In this sample, this clonotype turned up a few times. Its matching antigen is unknown. Sequenced sample: naive T cells sorted from blood. The chain joins TRBV20-1 to TRBJ2-7; possible D gene TRBD2, 7 bases. The receptor was isolated from a woman between 50 and 59 years old in good health. This chain's CDR3 is CSARDRGGEISYEQYF. CDR3 DNA sequence: TGCAGTGCTAGAGATAGGGGGGGGGAGATCTCCTACGAGCAGTACTTC.